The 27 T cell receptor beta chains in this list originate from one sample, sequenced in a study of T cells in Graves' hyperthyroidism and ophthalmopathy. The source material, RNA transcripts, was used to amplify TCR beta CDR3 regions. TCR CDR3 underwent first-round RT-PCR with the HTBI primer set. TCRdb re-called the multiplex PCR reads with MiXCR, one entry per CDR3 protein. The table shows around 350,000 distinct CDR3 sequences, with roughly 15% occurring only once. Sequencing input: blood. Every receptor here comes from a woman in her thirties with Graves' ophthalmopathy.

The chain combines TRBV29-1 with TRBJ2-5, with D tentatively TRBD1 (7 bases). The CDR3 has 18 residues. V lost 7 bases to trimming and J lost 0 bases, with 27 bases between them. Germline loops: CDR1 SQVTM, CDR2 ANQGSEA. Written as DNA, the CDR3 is TGCAGCGGGACTCGGGACTCATCCGGGACAGAATACCAAGAGACCCAGTACTTC. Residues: CSGTRDSSGTEYQETQYF.

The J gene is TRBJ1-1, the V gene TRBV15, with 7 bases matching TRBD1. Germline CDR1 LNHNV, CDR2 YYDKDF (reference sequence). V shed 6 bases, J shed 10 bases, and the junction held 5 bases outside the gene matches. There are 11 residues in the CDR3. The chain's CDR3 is CATRENRGAFF. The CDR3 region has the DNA TGTGCCACCAGGGAGAACAGGGGAGCTTTCTTT.

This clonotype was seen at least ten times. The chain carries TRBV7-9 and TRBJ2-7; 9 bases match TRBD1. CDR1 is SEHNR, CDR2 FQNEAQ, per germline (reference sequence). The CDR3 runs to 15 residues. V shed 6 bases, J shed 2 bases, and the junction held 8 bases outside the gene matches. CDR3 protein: CASRKGQGVTYEQYF. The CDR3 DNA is TGTGCCAGCAGAAAGGGACAGGGAGTGACCTACGAGCAGTACTTC.

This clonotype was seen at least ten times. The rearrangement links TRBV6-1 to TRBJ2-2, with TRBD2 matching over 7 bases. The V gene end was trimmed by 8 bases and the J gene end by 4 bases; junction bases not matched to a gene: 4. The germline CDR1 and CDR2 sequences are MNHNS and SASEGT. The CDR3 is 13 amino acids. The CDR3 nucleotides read TGTGCCAGCTCTGGGACTACCACCGGGGAGCTGTTTTTT. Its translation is CASSGTTTGELFF.

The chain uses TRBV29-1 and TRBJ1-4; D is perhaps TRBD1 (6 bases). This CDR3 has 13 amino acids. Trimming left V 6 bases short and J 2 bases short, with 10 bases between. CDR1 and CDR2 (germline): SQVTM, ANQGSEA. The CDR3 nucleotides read TGCAGCGTCCGAAGGGGGACTAATGAAAAACTGTTTTTT. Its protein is CSVRRGTNEKLFF.

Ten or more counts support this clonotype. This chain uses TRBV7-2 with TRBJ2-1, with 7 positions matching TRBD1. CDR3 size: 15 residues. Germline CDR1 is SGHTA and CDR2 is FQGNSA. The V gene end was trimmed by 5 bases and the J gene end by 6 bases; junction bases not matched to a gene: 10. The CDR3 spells CASSTISAGGNEQFF. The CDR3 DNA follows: TGTGCCAGCAGCACAATTAGTGCAGGGGGCAATGAGCAGTTCTTC.

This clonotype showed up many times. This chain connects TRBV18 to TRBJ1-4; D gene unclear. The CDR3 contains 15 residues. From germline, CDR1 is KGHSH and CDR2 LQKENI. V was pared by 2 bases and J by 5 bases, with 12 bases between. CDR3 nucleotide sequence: TGTGCCAGCTCACCAAAGGAAGGGTACAATGAAAAACTGTTTTTT. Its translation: CASSPKEGYNEKLFF.

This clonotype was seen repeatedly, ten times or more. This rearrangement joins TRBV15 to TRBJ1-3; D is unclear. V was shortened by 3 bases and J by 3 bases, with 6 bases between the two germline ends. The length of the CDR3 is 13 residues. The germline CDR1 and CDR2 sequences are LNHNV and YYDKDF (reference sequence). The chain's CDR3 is CATSRGFGNTIYF. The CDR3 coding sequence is TGTGCCACCAGCAGGGGCTTTGGAAACACCATATATTTT.

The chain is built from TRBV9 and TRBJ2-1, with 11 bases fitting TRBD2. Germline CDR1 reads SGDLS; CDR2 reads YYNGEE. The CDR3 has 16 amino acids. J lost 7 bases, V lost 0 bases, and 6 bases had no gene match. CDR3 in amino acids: CASSVVLAGERNEQFF. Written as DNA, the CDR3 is TGTGCCAGCAGCGTAGTACTAGCGGGGGAGCGAAATGAGCAGTTCTTC.

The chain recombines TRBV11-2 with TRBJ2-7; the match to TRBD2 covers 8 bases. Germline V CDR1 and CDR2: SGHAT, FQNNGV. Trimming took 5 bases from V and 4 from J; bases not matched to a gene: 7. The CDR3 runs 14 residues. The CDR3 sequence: CASSPAAGGYEQYF. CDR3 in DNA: TGTGCCAGCAGCCCCGCGGCGGGAGGTTACGAGCAGTACTTC.

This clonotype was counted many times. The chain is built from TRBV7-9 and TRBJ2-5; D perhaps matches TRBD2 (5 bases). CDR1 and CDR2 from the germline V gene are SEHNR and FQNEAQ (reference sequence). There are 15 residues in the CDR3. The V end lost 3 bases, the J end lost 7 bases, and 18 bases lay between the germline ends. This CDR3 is CASSFSSAESRTQYF. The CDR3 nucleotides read TGTGCCAGCAGCTTTAGTAGCGCGGAAAGTAGGACCCAGTACTTC.

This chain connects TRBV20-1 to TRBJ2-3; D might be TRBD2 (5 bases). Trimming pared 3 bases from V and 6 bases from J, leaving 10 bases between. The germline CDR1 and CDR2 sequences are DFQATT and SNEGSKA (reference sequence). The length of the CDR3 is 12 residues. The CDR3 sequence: CSARRGSDTQYF. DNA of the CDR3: TGCAGTGCTAGGCGCGGGTCGGATACGCAGTATTTT.

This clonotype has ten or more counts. The CDR3 reads CASSLGRGFQPQHF. In DNA, the CDR3 is TGTGCCAGCAGTTTAGGAAGGGGTTTTCAGCCCCAGCATTTT. The J gene is TRBJ1-5, the V gene TRBV28; D is possibly TRBD1 (5 bases). CDR1 and CDR2 from the germline V gene are MDHEN and SYDVKM. Trimming took 2 bases from V and 6 from J, leaving 11 bases between them. The CDR3 is 14 residues long.

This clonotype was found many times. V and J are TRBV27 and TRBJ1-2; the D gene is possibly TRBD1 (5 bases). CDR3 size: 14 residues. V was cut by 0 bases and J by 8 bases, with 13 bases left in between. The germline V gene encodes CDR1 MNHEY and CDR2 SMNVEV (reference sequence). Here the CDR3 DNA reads TGTGCCAGCAGTTTATCAGGGGACGCCATGGGCTACACCTTC. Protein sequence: CASSLSGDAMGYTF.

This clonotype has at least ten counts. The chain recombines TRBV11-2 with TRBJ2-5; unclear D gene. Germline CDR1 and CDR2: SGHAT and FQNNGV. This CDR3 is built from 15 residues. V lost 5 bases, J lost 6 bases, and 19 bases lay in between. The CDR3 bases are TGTGCCAGCAGCCATATAAGGAATTTTGGCAAGACCCAGTACTTC. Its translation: CASSHIRNFGKTQYF.

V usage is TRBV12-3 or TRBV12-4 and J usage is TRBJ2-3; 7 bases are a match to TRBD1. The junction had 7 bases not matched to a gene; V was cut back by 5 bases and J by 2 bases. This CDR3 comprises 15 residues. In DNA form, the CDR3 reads TGTGCCAGCAGTAACCGGGACAGTAACACAGATACGCAGTATTTT. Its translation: CASSNRDSNTDTQYF.

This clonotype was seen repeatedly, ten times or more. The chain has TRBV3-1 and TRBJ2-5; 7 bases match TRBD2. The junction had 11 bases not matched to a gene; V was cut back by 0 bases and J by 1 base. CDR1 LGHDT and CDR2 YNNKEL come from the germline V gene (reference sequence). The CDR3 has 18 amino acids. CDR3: CASSQEFLSGGIQETQYF. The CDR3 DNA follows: TGTGCCAGCAGCCAAGAATTTCTATCCGGGGGGATCCAAGAGACCCAGTACTTC.

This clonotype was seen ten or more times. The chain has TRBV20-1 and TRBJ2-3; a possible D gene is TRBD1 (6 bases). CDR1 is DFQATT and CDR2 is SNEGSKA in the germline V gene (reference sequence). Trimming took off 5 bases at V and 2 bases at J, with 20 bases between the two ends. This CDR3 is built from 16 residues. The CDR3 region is CSASPGTHFTTDTQYF. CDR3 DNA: TGCAGTGCTTCACCCGGGACACACTTCACCACAGATACGCAGTATTTT.

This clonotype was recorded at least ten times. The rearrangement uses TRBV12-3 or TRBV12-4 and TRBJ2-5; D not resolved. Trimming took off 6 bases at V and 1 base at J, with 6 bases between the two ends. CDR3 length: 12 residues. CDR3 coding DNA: TGTGCCAGCAGGGGGATCCAAGAGACCCAGTACTTC. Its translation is CASRGIQETQYF.

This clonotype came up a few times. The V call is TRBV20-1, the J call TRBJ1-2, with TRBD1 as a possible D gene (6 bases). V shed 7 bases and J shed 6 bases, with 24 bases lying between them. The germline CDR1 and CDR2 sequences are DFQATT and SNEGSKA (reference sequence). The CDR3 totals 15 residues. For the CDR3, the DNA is TGCAGTGGGGAGGGCGAGGGGGGAAAGGGGCATGGCTACACCTTC. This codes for CSGEGEGGKGHGYTF.

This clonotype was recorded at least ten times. The CDR3 loop reads CASSLDRAHEQYF. The CDR3 coding sequence is TGTGCCAGCAGCCTTGACAGGGCCCACGAGCAGTACTTC. The V and J genes are TRBV5-4 and TRBJ2-7; 7 bases match TRBD1. The CDR3 is 13 residues long. Germline V gene data show CDR1 as SGHNT and CDR2 as YYREEE (reference sequence). After removal of 4 bases from V and 5 bases from J, the junction contained 6 bases not matched to a gene.

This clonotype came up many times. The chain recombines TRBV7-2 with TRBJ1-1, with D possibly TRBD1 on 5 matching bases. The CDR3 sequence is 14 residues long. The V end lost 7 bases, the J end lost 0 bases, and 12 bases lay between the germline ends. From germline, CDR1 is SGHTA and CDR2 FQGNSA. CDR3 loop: CASNLRGMNTEAFF. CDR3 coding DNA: TGTGCCAGCAACCTCCGGGGGATGAACACTGAAGCTTTCTTT.

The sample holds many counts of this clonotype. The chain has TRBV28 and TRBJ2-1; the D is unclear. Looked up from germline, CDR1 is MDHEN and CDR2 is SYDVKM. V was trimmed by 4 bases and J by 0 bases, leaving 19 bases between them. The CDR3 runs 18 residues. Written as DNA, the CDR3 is TGTGCCAGCAGTTGGCCGGCAGACCCGCGGAGCTCCTACAATGAGCAGTTCTTC. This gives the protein CASSWPADPRSSYNEQFF.

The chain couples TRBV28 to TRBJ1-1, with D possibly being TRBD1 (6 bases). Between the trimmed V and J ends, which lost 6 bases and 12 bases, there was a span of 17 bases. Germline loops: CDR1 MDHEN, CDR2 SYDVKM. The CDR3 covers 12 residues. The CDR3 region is CASSITGRETFF. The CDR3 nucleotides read TGTGCCAGCAGCATTACAGGGCGCGAGACTTTCTTT.

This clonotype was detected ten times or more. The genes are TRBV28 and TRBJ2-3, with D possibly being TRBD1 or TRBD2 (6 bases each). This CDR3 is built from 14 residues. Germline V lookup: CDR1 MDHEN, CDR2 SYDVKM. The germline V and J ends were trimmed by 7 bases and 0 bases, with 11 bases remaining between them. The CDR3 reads CASKIGGSTDTQYF. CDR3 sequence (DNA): TGTGCCAGCAAGATAGGGGGGAGCACAGATACGCAGTATTTT. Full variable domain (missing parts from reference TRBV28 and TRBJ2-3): DVKVTQSSRYLVKRTGEKVFLECVQDMDHENMFWYRQDPGLGLRLIYFSYDVKMKEKGDIPEGYSVSREKKERFSLILESASTNQTSMYLCASKIGGSTDTQYFGPGTRLTVL.

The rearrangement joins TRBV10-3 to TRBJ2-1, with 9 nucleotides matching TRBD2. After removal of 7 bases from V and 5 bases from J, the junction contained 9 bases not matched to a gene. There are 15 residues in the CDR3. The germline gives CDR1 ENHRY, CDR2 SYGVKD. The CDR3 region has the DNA TGTGCCATCAAGGATGTTAGCGGGGGAAACAATGAGCAGTTCTTC. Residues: CAIKDVSGGNNEQFF.

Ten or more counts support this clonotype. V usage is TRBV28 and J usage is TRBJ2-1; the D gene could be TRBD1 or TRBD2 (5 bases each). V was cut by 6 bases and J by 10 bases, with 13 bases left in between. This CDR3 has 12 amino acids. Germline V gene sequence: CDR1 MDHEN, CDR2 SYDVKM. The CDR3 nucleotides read TGTGCCAGCAGCTCGGGGCTGGGGGAGCAGTTCTTC. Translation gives CASSSGLGEQFF.